This T cell receptor (beta chain) stems from a study of radiotherapy plus CTLA-4 blockade in lung cancer. Concerning this clone: Its target is not known.

Germline CDR1 reads SGHRS; CDR2 reads YFSETQ. CDR3 size: 13 residues. The V end was cut by 3 bases, the J end by 1 base, with 8 bases between. Whole-study findings and limits: There was expansion of tumor-derived TCR clones in blood after radiotherapy plus ipilimumab.

The assay was immunoSEQ multiplex PCR, and TCRdb's table has in-frame clones only and misses some. The sample includes more than 65,000 clones, around 83% seen only once; the top ten take 0.82%. The sequences come from peripheral blood, collected from a patient treated with radiotherapy plus ipilimumab. This sequence was found in a human donor with non-small cell lung cancer who had stable disease on radiotherapy plus ipilimumab. The J gene is TRBJ2-7, the V gene TRBV5-1; tentatively, D is TRBD2 (5 bases). The CDR3 loop is CASSSRVSYEQYF. CDR3 coding DNA: TGCGCCAGCAGCTCGAGGGTTTCCTACGAGCAGTACTTC.